This T cell receptor beta chain was recorded in a study of cytomegalovirus exposure and HLA in healthy donors. Turning to the study itself: The 100 million to 140 million unique TCR beta sequences, from 150 million to 200 million T cells, were found by an earlier analysis. Study conclusions and caveats: Researchers reported in a later analysis that common viral pathogens appeared linked to several top clusters.

This PCR relied on a set of 60 Vbeta primers and 13 Jbeta primers. The repertoire was sequenced with immunoSEQ multiplex PCR; TCRdb's copy has only in-frame clones and lacks some. This table holds about 130,000 clones, about four fifths found once. A remark on this clone: Its antigen is as yet unknown.

The TCR was taken from a man younger than 35 in good health and CMV-seronegative. Sequencing input: PBMCs.

The CDR3 sequence is CASSLSVAGGTGELFF. CDR3 DNA sequence: TGCGCCAGCAGCTTAAGTGTCGCAGGGGGCACCGGGGAGCTGTTTTTT. This chain links TRBV5-1 with TRBJ2-2; 7 nucleotides line up with TRBD1. Trimming at V came to 2 bases and at J to 4 bases, leaving 8 bases not matched to a gene. The CDR3 length is 16 residues. Germline-derived CDR1 and CDR2 are SGHRS and YFSETQ.